These 29 T cell receptor beta chains originate from one sample sequenced in a study of blood T cells in healthy people across ages. The use of a sample-barcoded 5' primer and a J-beta primer mix characterized a second PCR of roughly 7 to 12 cycles. TCRdb used MiXCR to reprocess the 5' RACE reads, holding one entry per CDR3 protein. In the table there are roughly 500,000 distinct CDR3 sequences, 27% of which are singletons. Sequencing input: blood. The receptors come from a woman aged 70 to 79 in good health.

The CDR3 loop reads CASSLGVAGDQETQYF. The DNA of the CDR3 is TGTGCCAGCAGCTTGGGGGTAGCGGGGGACCAAGAGACCCAGTACTTC. The chain couples TRBV5-8 to TRBJ2-5, with 9 nucleotides matching TRBD2. CDR3 length: 16 residues. V lost 0 bases and J lost 0; bases outside the gene matches: 3. Germline assignment: CDR1 SGHTS and CDR2 YDEGEE.

Ten or more counts support this clonotype. V and J are TRBV29-1 and TRBJ2-1; 9 nucleotides agree with TRBD1. This CDR3 comprises 12 residues. Germline CDR1 and CDR2: SQVTM and ANQGSEA. V lost 4 bases and J lost 8; bases outside the gene matches: 3. CDR3 sequence (DNA): TGCAGCGTTGGACAGGGGGGGGATGAGCAGTTCTTC. It specifies CSVGQGGDEQFF.

This clonotype was counted once. The chain links TRBV6-1 to TRBJ2-1; possible D gene TRBD1, 5 bases. The CDR3 runs to 11 residues. CDR1 is MNHNS and CDR2 is SASEGT in the germline V gene. Trimming took 2 bases from V and 13 from J, leaving 9 bases between them. The CDR3 here is CASSERGYQFF. DNA of the CDR3: TGTGCCAGCAGTGAAAGGGGTTATCAGTTCTTC.

The chain has TRBV6-1 and TRBJ2-5, with TRBD1 matching 7 bases. The better agreement between TRBJ2-7 and the DNA end casts doubt on the J call. Germline loops: CDR1 MNHNS, CDR2 SASEGT. CDR3 size: 13 residues. In DNA form, the CDR3 reads TGTGCCAGTGAGGGACAGAATACCTACGAGCAGTACTTC. Encoded protein: CASEGQNTYEQYF.

The rearrangement joins TRBV5-1 to TRBJ1-4, with 12 bases identical to TRBD1. CDR1 SGHRS and CDR2 YFSETQ come from the germline V gene. V lost 2 bases and J lost 7; bases outside the gene matches: 3. This CDR3 contains 15 residues. The CDR3 nucleotides read TGCGCCAGCAGCTTAGGGACAGGGGGCCTTGAAAAACTGTTTTTT. This gives the protein CASSLGTGGLEKLFF.

The table lists this clonotype with a few counts. The chain couples TRBV4-2 to TRBJ1-2; possible D gene TRBD1, 5 bases. V lost 1 base to trimming and J lost 8 bases, with 17 bases between them. This CDR3 has 15 residues. Germline V lookup: CDR1 LGHNA, CDR2 YNFKEQ. CDR3 nucleotides: TGTGCCAGCAGCCAAGTGGAGGGGACGGCCTTCGGCTACACCTTC. Protein product: CASSQVEGTAFGYTF.

This clonotype was counted a few times. This chain connects TRBV4-1 to TRBJ1-4, with D uncertain. The CDR3 consists of 14 residues. V gave up 3 bases and J gave up 2 bases, with 7 bases separating them. From germline, CDR1 is MGHRA and CDR2 YSYEKL. The CDR3 here is CASSQTITNEKLFF. In nucleotides, the CDR3 is TGCGCCAGCAGCCAGACCATCACTAATGAAAAACTGTTTTTT.

This clonotype was counted only a few times. This chain joins TRBV7-8 and TRBJ2-1, with TRBD2 as a possible D gene (6 bases). Germline values: CDR1 SGHVS, CDR2 FQNEAQ. This CDR3 spans 15 amino acids. Trimming left V 2 bases short and J 2 bases short, with 10 bases between. The CDR3 region has the DNA TGTGCCAGCAGCTTAACGGCGGGGACCTACAATGAGCAGTTCTTC. Protein sequence: CASSLTAGTYNEQFF.

The chain's CDR3 is CASSLNFEQYF. Written as DNA, the CDR3 is TGTGCCAGCAGCTTAAATTTCGAGCAGTACTTC. The gene calls are TRBV7-2 and TRBJ2-7; D uncertain. CDR3 length: 11 amino acids. V was clipped by 2 bases and J by 6 bases, with 5 bases between them. In germline, CDR1 is SGHTA, CDR2 FQGNSA.

This sequence joins TRBV9 and TRBJ2-5, with D perhaps being TRBD1 or TRBD2 (9 bases each). Near its end, the DNA agrees better with TRBJ2-1, so the J call may be wrong. This CDR3 has 22 residues. The V gene's germline CDR1 is SGDLS and CDR2 YYNGEE. CDR3 sequence reads: CASSAPGQGRLRSGGLYNEQFF. The CDR3 DNA follows: TGTGCCAGCAGCGCCCCGGGACAGGGTCGTCTAAGGAGCGGGGGGCTTTACAATGAGCAGTTCTTC.

The chain is built from TRBV20-1 and TRBJ1-1, with 11 nucleotides matching TRBD1. The germline V gene encodes CDR1 DFQATT and CDR2 SNEGSKA (reference sequence). The CDR3 consists of 16 residues. After removal of 5 bases from V and 5 bases from J, the junction contained 13 bases not matched to a gene. CDR3 protein: CSAPPGTGGIRTEAFF. The CDR3 nucleotides are TGCAGTGCTCCGCCCGGGACAGGGGGAATAAGGACTGAAGCTTTCTTT.

This chain links TRBV21-1 with TRBJ1-1; TRBD1, the table's D call, was not compared with the DNA. TRBV21-1 is described as a pseudogene. This CDR3 is built from 13 residues. CDR3 sequence: CASPTGIGTEAFF. The CDR3 DNA sequence: TGTGCCAGCCCCACAGGGATAGGGACTGAAGCTTTCTTT.

This chain joins TRBV7-9 and TRBJ1-5; D gene unclear. The CDR3 covers 14 residues. Germline lookup yields CDR1 SEHNR and CDR2 FQNEAQ (reference sequence). V was shortened by 1 base and J by 8 bases, with 12 bases between the two germline ends. CDR3 sequence (DNA): TGTGCCAGCAGCTTAGGTTCTTTTGAAAAGCCCCAGCATTTT. Residues: CASSLGSFEKPQHF.

This chain uses TRBV20-1 with TRBJ2-3; TRBD1 matches at 9 bases. The CDR3 totals 12 residues. Germline V gene lookup returns CDR1 DFQATT and CDR2 SNEGSKA (reference sequence). J was trimmed by 6 bases and V by 5 bases; bases with no gene match: 3. The CDR3 DNA sequence: TGCAGTGCTGGGGACAGGGCGGATACGCAGTATTTT. It yields the protein CSAGDRADTQYF.

V is TRBV11-2 and J is TRBJ1-4; no clear D. Trimming shortened V by 1 base and J by 8 bases, and 14 bases separated the two germline ends. The CDR3 has 15 residues. The germline gives CDR1 SGHAT, CDR2 FQNNGV. CDR3 protein: CASSLGAGTGEKLFF. The CDR3 DNA is TGTGCCAGCAGCTTAGGGGCCGGCACGGGGGAAAAACTGTTTTTT. Based on the CDR3 plus reference TRBV11-2 and TRBJ1-4, the full variable domain is EAGVAQSPRYKIIEKRQSVAFWCNPISGHATLYWYQQILGQGPKLLIQFQNNGVVDDSQLPKDRFSAERLKGVDSTLKIQPAKLEDSAVYLCASSLGAGTGEKLFFGSGTQLSVL.

J is TRBJ1-2 and V is TRBV7-2, with 7 bases matching TRBD1. The CDR3 extends over 14 amino acids. Trimming cost V 5 bases and J 3 bases; bases outside gene matches: 6. Germline-derived CDR1 and CDR2 are SGHTA and FQGNSA. The CDR3 nucleotides are TGTGCCAGCAGCCAGGACAGGAATTACTATGGCTACACCTTC. Translating gives CASSQDRNYYGYTF.

V and J are TRBV7-2 and TRBJ2-3, with 11 nucleotides matching TRBD2. CDR3 length: 15 amino acids. In germline, CDR1 is SGHTA, CDR2 FQGNSA. The V gene end was trimmed by 5 bases and the J gene end by 6 bases; junction bases not matched to a gene: 7. The CDR3 spells CASSAVAGGRDTQYF. CDR3 in DNA: TGTGCCAGCAGCGCCGTAGCGGGGGGGCGTGATACGCAGTATTTT.

This clonotype was detected only once. The rearrangement joins TRBV7-2 to TRBJ2-2; D remains ambiguous. Germline loops: CDR1 SGHTA, CDR2 FQGNSA. CDR3 length equals 14 residues. Trimming took 1 base from V and 7 from J, leaving 10 bases between them. The CDR3 region has the DNA TGTGCCAGCAGCTTAGTATCCCGGATCGGGGAGCTGTTTTTT. This gives the protein CASSLVSRIGELFF.

V usage is TRBV12-5 and J usage is TRBJ1-2; D not certain. Per germline, CDR1 LGHNT and CDR2 FRNRAP. Between the trimmed V and J ends, which lost 7 bases and 3 bases, there was a span of 15 bases. The CDR3 consists of 14 residues. CDR3 in amino acids: CASAKRPRDYGYTF. The CDR3, as DNA: TGTGCTAGTGCCAAAAGGCCCCGGGACTATGGCTACACCTTC.

This clonotype appeared many times. The gene calls are TRBV6-5 and TRBJ2-5; 7 bases map to TRBD1. The CDR3 is 14 amino acids. V dropped 2 bases and J dropped 5; count of bases not matched to a gene: 5. Germline-derived CDR1 and CDR2 are MNHEY and SVGAGI. The CDR3: CASSYGRGSETQYF. The CDR3 region has the DNA TGTGCCAGCAGTTACGGCAGGGGGAGTGAGACCCAGTACTTC.

This clonotype was seen only a few times. The chain carries TRBV20-1 and TRBJ2-1, with 8 nucleotides matching TRBD2. The CDR3 has 15 amino acids. The germline V gene encodes CDR1 DFQATT and CDR2 SNEGSKA (reference sequence). With 6 bases clipped from V and 4 bases from J, the junction kept 11 bases outside the gene matches. CDR3 sequence (DNA): TGCAGTGCAAAGACCCTAGCGGGCTCTTACAATGAGCAGTTCTTC. Translating it yields CSAKTLAGSYNEQFF.

The table lists this clonotype with a few counts. The chain couples TRBV24-1 to TRBJ2-2; TRBD2 matches 8 bases. CDR1 and CDR2 from the germline V gene are KGHDR and SFDVKD. The CDR3 runs 17 residues. The V segment lost 0 bases and the J segment 1 base; nucleotides outside the gene matches: 3. CDR3 sequence (DNA): TGTGCCACCAGTGATTTGCAAAGCGGGGGGAACACCGGGGAGCTGTTTTTT. Translated: CATSDLQSGGNTGELFF.

This clonotype has only a few counts. The chain uses TRBV15 and TRBJ2-3; D is perhaps TRBD1 (6 bases). V dropped 1 base and J dropped 3 bases, with 14 bases sitting between them. CDR3 length: 16 amino acids. Germline CDR1 and CDR2: LNHNV and YYDKDF (reference sequence). In nucleotides, the CDR3 is TGTGCCACCAGCAGAGGGTCGGGCAGGGGAACAGATACGCAGTATTTT. It translates to CATSRGSGRGTDTQYF.

The chain couples TRBV20-1 to TRBJ2-5; D may match TRBD1 or TRBD2 (6 bases each). The CDR3 runs to 16 residues. Per the germline V gene, CDR1 is DFQATT and CDR2 is SNEGSKA (reference sequence). V was cut by 1 base and J by 4 bases, with 19 bases left in between. The CDR3 is CSARALGGSVRETQYF. For the CDR3, the DNA is TGCAGTGCTAGAGCCTTGGGGGGCAGTGTACGAGAGACCCAGTACTTC.

The CDR3 coding sequence is TGTGCCAGCAGCGTCCAGGGGATCCAAACATACAATGAGCAGTTCTTC. Residues: CASSVQGIQTYNEQFF. The J gene is TRBJ2-1, the V gene TRBV9, with a weak D call TRBD1 (6 bases). V gave up 2 bases and J gave up 4 bases, with 16 bases separating them. The germline V gene encodes CDR1 SGDLS and CDR2 YYNGEE. The CDR3 has 16 amino acids. Looking up the rest from reference TRBV9 and TRBJ2-1 gives the full variable domain: DSGVTQTPKHLITATGQRVTLRCSPRSGDLSVYWYQQSLDQGLQFLIQYYNGEERAKGNILERFSAQQFPDLHSELNLSSLELGDSALYFCASSVQGIQTYNEQFFGPGTRLTVL.

A few counts support this clonotype. The V gene is TRBV20-1, the J gene TRBJ1-1; 7 bases are a match to TRBD1. CDR1 and CDR2 (germline): DFQATT, SNEGSKA (reference sequence). The V segment lost 6 bases and the J segment 0 bases; nucleotides outside the gene matches: 13. The CDR3 extends over 16 amino acids. The CDR3 here is CSAQRGGNLVNTEAFF. CDR3 nucleotide sequence: TGCAGTGCCCAGCGAGGGGGCAATTTGGTGAACACTGAAGCTTTCTTT.

The chain uses TRBV6-4 and TRBJ2-5; D is perhaps TRBD1 or TRBD2 (6 bases each). The J call may be mistaken, given a closer DNA end match to TRBJ2-7. The germline CDR1 and CDR2 sequences are MRHNA and SNTAGT. This CDR3 contains 13 residues. CDR3 loop: CAHKVGGRDEQYF. The CDR3 region has the DNA TGTGCCCACAAGGTGGGGGGCCGGGACGAGCAGTACTTC.

The V and J genes are TRBV20-1 and TRBJ1-2; D gene uncertain. The V end was cut by 3 bases, the J end by 5 bases, with 10 bases between. The CDR3 runs 12 residues. Germline assignment: CDR1 DFQATT and CDR2 SNEGSKA (reference sequence). Here the CDR3 DNA reads TGCAGTGCTAGCATCGGTCGGTATGGCTACACCTTC. Residues: CSASIGRYGYTF.

This clonotype was seen more than once but under ten times. The chain joins TRBV5-5 to TRBJ2-2; D not resolved. The germline V gene encodes CDR1 SGHKS and CDR2 YYEKEE (reference sequence). There are 13 residues in the CDR3. Trimming left V 4 bases short and J 1 base short, with 5 bases between. CDR3 loop: CASSQQNTGELFF. For the CDR3, the DNA is TGTGCCAGCAGCCAACAGAACACCGGGGAGCTGTTTTTT.